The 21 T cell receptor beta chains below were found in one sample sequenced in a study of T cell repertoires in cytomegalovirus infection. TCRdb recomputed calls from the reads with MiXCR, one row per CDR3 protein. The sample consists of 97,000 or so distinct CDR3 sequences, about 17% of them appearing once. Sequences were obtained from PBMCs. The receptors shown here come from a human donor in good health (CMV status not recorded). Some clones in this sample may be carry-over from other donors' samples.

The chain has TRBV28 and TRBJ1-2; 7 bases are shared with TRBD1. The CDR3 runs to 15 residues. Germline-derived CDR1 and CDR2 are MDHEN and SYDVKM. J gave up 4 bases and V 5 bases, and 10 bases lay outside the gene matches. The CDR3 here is CASSRTGLSGYGYTF. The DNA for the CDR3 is TGTGCCAGCAGTCGGACAGGCTTATCGGGCTATGGCTACACCTTC.

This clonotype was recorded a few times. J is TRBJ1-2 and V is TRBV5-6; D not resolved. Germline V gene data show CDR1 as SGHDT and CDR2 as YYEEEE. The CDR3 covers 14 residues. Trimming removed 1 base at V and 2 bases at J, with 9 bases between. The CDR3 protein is CASSLIGGNYGYTF. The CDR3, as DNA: TGTGCCAGCAGCTTGATTGGAGGGAACTATGGCTACACCTTC.

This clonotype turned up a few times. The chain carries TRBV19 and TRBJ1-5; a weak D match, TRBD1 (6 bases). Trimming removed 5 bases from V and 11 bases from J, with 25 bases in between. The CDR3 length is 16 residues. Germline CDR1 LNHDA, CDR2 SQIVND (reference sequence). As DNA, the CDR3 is TGTGCCAGTAGTCCGTCCCCGACAGGCCGTATAGGAGCCCAGCATTTT. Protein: CASSPSPTGRIGAQHF.

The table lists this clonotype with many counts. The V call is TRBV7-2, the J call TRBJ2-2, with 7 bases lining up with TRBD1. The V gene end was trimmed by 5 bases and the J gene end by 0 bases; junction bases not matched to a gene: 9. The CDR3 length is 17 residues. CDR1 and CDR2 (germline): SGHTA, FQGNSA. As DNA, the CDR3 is TGTGCCAGCAGCCCCCCGGGGACAGCCTCGAACACCGGGGAGCTGTTTTTT. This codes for CASSPPGTASNTGELFF.

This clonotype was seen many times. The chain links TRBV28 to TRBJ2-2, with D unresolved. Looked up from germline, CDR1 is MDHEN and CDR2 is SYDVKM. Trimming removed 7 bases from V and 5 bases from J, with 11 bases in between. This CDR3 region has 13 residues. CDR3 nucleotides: TGTGCCAGCATTTACTGGGAAACCGGGGAGCTGTTTTTT. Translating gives CASIYWETGELFF.

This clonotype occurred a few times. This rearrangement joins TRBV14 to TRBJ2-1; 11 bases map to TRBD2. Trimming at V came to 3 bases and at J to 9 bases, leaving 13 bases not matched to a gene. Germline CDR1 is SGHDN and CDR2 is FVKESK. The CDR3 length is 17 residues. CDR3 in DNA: TGTGCCAGCAGCCATATAAAGGAACTAGCGGGGGATAGTGAGCAGTTCTTC. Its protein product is CASSHIKELAGDSEQFF.

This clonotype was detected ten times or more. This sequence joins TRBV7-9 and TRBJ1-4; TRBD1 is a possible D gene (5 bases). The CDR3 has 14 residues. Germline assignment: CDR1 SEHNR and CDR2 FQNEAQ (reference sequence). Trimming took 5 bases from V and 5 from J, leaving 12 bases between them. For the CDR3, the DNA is TGTGCCAGCAGCCCCGGGACTCCCAATGAAAAACTGTTTTTT. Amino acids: CASSPGTPNEKLFF.

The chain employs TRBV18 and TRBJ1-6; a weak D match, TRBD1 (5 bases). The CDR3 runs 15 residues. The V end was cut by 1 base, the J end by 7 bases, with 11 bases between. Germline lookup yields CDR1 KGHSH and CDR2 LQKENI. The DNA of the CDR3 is TGTGCCAGCTCACCACAAGGGGACGGCAATTCACCCCTCCACTTT. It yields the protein CASSPQGDGNSPLHF.

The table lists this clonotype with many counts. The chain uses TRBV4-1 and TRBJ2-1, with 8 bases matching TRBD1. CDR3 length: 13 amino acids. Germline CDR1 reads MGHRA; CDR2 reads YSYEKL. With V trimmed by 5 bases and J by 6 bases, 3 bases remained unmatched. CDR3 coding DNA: TGCGCCAGCAGCGGGGACAGGCGCAATGAGCAGTTCTTC. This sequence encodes CASSGDRRNEQFF.

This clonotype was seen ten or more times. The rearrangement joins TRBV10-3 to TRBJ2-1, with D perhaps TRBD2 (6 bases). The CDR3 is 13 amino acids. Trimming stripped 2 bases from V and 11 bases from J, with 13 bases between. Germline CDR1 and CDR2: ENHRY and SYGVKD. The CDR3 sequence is CAISEPSGGKQFF. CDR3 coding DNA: TGTGCCATCAGTGAGCCTTCCGGAGGGAAGCAGTTCTTC.

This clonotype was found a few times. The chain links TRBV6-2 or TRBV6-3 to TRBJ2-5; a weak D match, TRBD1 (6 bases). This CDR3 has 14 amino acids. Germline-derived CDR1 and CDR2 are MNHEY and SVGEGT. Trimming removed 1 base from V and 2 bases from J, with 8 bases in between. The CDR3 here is CASSYLQGQETQYF. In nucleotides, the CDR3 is TGTGCCAGCAGTTACTTACAGGGTCAAGAGACCCAGTACTTC.

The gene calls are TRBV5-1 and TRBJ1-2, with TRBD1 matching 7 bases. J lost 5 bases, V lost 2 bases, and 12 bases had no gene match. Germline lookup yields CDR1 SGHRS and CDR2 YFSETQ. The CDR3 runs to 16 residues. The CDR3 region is CASSFLRQGYGYGYTF. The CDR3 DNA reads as TGCGCCAGCAGCTTCCTTCGACAGGGTTATGGATATGGCTACACCTTC.

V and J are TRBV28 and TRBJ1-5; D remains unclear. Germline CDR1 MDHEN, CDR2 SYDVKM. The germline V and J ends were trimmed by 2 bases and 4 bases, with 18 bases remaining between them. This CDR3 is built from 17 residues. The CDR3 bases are TGTGCCAGCAGTTTAATCAAGGGTGCGTACCCTAATCAGCCCCAGCATTTT. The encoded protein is CASSLIKGAYPNQPQHF.

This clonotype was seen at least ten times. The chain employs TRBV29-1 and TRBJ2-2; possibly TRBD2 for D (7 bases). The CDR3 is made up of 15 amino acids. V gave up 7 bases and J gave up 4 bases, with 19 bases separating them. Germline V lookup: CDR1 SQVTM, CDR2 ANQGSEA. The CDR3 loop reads CSGGGGAGRTGELFF. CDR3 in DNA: TGCAGCGGGGGGGGCGGAGCGGGCCGCACCGGGGAGCTGTTTTTT.

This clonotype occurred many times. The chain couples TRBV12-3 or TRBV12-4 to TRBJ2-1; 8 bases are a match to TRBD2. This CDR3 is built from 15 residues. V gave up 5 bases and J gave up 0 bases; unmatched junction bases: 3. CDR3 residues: CASSPTSGSYNEQFF. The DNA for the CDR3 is TGTGCCAGCAGTCCTACTAGCGGCTCCTACAATGAGCAGTTCTTC.

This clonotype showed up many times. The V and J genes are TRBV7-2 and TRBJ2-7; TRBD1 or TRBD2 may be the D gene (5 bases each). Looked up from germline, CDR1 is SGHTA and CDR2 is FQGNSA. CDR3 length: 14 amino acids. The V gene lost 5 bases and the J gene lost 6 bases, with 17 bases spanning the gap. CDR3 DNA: TGTGCCAGCAGCCTAGGGACGGGGTCCGGCGAGCAGTACTTC. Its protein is CASSLGTGSGEQYF.

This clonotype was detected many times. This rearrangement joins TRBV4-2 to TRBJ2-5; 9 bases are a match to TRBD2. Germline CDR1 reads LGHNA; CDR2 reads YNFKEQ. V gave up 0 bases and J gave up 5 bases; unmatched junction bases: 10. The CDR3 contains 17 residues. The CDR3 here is CASSQDGGGGDRETQYF. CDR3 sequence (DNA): TGTGCCAGCAGCCAAGACGGTGGCGGGGGGGACCGGGAGACCCAGTACTTC.

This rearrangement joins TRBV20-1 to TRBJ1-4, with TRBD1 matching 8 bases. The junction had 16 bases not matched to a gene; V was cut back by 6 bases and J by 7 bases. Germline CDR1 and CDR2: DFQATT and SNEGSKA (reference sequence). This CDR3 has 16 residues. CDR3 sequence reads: CSARDPWTGSTEKLFF. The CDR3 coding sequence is TGCAGTGCCCGGGACCCCTGGACAGGGTCGACTGAAAAACTGTTTTTT.

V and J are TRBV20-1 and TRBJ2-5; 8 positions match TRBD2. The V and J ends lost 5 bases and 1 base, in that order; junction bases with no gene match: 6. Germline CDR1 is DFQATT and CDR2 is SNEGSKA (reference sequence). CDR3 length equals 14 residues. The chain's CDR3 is CSASRGAFQETQYF. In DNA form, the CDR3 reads TGCAGTGCTTCGCGGGGGGCATTCCAAGAGACCCAGTACTTC.

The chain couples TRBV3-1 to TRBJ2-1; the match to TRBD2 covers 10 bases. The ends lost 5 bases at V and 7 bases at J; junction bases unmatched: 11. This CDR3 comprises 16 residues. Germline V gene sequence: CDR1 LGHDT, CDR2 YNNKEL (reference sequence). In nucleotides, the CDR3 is TGTGCCAGCAGCAAGGTGGAGCGGGGGGGCCGGAATGAGCAGTTCTTC. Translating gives CASSKVERGGRNEQFF.

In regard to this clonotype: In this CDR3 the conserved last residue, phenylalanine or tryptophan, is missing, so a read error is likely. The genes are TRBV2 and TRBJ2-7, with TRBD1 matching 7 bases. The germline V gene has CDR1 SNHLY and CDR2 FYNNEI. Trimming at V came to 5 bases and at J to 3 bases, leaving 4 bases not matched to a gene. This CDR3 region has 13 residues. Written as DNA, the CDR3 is TGTGCCAGCAGTCCTCGGACAGGCTACGAGCAGTACTTG. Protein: CASSPRTGYEQYL.